This TCR beta chain is drawn from a study of blood T cell repertoires in COVID-19. About the study: Samples representing acute and convalescent COVID-19 were sourced from the United States, Italy and Spain.

How the authors handled the data: Counts of nucleated cells, estimated from reference gene primer amplification, were obtained. This table comes from immunoSEQ multiplex PCR, and its TCRdb copy is limited to in-frame clones, with some not included. V, J and clone size are those of that table, while D and trimming were read from the DNA. The sample records 45,000 to 55,000 clones, approximately 82% being singletons. Sequencing input: peripheral blood. The receptor's source is a human donor in a cohort sampled during active COVID-19.

The DNA of the CDR3 is TGCGCCAGCAGCGGGTTGGGGGGAGGTCTCTCTGGGGCCAACGTCCTGACTTTC. Its protein is CASSGLGGGLSGANVLTF. This chain uses TRBV5-1 with TRBJ2-6, with a possible D match to TRBD2 (6 bases). V was trimmed by 4 bases and J by 0 bases, leaving 17 bases between them. The CDR3 length is 18 residues. The germline CDR1 and CDR2 sequences are SGHRS and YFSETQ.